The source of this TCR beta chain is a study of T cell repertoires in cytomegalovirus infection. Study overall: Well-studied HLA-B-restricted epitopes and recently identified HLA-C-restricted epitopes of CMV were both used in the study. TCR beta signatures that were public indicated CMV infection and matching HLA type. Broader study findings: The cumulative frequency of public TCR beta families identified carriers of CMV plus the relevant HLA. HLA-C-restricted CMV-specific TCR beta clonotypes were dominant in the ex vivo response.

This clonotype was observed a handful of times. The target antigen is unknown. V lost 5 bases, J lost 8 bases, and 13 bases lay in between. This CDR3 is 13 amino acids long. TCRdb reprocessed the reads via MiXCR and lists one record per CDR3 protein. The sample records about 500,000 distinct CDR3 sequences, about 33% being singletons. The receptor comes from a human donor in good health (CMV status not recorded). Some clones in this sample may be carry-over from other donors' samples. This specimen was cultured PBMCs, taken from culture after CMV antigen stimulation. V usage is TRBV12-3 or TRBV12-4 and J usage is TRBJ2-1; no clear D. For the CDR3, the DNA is TGTGCCAGCAGTCTCCCTCGAACACATGAGCAGTTCTTC. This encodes CASSLPRTHEQFF.